The clone carrying this T cell receptor beta chain occurred many times. Its antigen remains unknown. The CDR3 goes on 3 residues after the read ends, and that part is filled in from the germline J gene. The method was immunoSEQ multiplex PCR; TCRdb's version includes in-frame clones alone and lacks a portion of them. The sample contains 40,000 to 45,000 clones, none of them singletons. The CDR3 is made up of 14 amino acids. CDR1 and CDR2 (germline): KGHSH, LQKENI. V gave up 3 bases and J gave up 5 bases; unmatched junction bases: 7. This entry is derived from a study of T cell clonality in common variable immunodeficiency. Regarding the study as a whole: Shared TCRbeta clones were fewer between CVID subjects than controls.

The sequence was obtained from a person aged 18 to 70 in good health. J is TRBJ2-7 and V is TRBV18; TRBD2 aligns across 7 bases. The sequenced material came from peripheral blood mononuclear cells. The CDR3 DNA, read in part, is TGTGCCAGCTCACCCCGGACTAGTCGACACGAG. Its protein product is CASSPRTSRHE. In full, the CDR3 reads CASSPRTSRHEQYF. The whole variable domain, remainder taken from reference TRBV18 and TRBJ2-7, is NAGVMQNPRHLVRRRGQEARLRCSPMKGHSHVYWYRQLPEEGLKFMVYLQKENIIDESGMPKERFSAEFPKEGPSILRIQQVVRGDSAAYFCASSPRTSRHEQYFGPGTRLTVT.